Following are 26 T cell receptor beta chains from one sample sequenced in a study of T cell responses to AZD1222 COVID-19 vaccine. The table came from immunoSEQ multiplex PCR; TCRdb's copy has only in-frame clones and leaves some out. The profile covers 150,000 to 200,000 clones, with almost 90% appearing a single time and under 14% taken by the ten largest. Sequences were derived from peripheral blood, sampled 28 days after the second AZD1222 dose. The receptors shown here come from an adult who received the AZD1222 COVID-19 vaccine.

The chain is built from TRBV2 and TRBJ1-1, with D uncertain. V was shortened by 6 bases and J by 1 base, with 9 bases between the two germline ends. The CDR3 sequence is 13 residues long. The germline V gene has CDR1 SNHLY and CDR2 FYNNEI. CDR3 in amino acids: CASRVFENTEAFF. CDR3 in DNA: TGTGCCAGCAGGGTTTTTGAGAACACTGAAGCTTTCTTT.

The chain uses TRBV5-6 and TRBJ2-1, with D tentatively TRBD1 (6 bases). Trimming cost V 3 bases and J 14 bases, with 15 bases left between them. The CDR3 loop spans 12 amino acids. Germline values: CDR1 SGHDT, CDR2 YYEEEE. The CDR3 DNA follows: TGTGCCAGCAGCTCATTCCAACAGGGAGAGTTCTTC. Translating it yields CASSSFQQGEFF.

The chain recombines TRBV19 with TRBJ2-2; D assignment may be TRBD1 or TRBD2 (5 bases each). This CDR3 is 17 amino acids long. CDR1 is LNHDA and CDR2 is SQIVND in the germline V gene (reference sequence). V shed 1 base and J shed 4 bases, with 16 bases lying between them. CDR3 residues: CASSIVGTPSGTGELFF. The CDR3 coding sequence is TGTGCCAGTAGTATAGTTGGGACGCCTAGTGGCACCGGGGAGCTGTTTTTT.

The chain carries TRBV7-9 and TRBJ2-7; 8 bases align to TRBD1. Trimming cost V 1 base and J 3 bases; bases outside gene matches: 5. This CDR3 is built from 15 residues. CDR1 and CDR2 (germline): SEHNR, FQNEAQ (reference sequence). The CDR3 DNA reads TGTGCCAGCAGCTTAGACAGGACAGGGATCTACGAGCAGTACTTC. Protein product: CASSLDRTGIYEQYF.

The V and J genes are TRBV5-1 and TRBJ1-2; the match to TRBD1 covers 7 bases. CDR1 and CDR2 from the germline V gene are SGHRS and YFSETQ. The CDR3 consists of 13 residues. After removal of 5 bases from V and 5 bases from J, the junction contained 6 bases not matched to a gene. As DNA, the CDR3 is TGCGCCAGCAGGGAAGGGGGCGCATATGGCTACACCTTC. This gives the protein CASREGGAYGYTF.

The chain joins TRBV24-1 to TRBJ2-1; the match to TRBD1 covers 11 bases. The CDR3 has 13 residues. The J segment lost 7 bases and the V segment lost 9 bases, leaving 4 bases of the junction unmatched. The germline V gene has CDR1 KGHDR and CDR2 SFDVKD. CDR3 coding DNA: TGTGCCACCTCGGACAGGGGGCTTAATGAGCAGTTCTTC. Amino acids: CATSDRGLNEQFF.

V is TRBV28 and J is TRBJ1-3; D might be TRBD1 (5 bases). With 3 bases removed from V and 0 bases from J, the gap between germline ends came to 12 bases. The CDR3 extends over 16 amino acids. Germline-derived CDR1 and CDR2 are MDHEN and SYDVKM. The CDR3 loop is CASSLSGTVSGNTIYF. CDR3 DNA: TGTGCCAGCAGTTTGTCAGGGACTGTCTCTGGAAACACCATATATTTT.

The V gene is TRBV18, the J gene TRBJ1-2; 8 positions match TRBD1. The length of the CDR3 is 15 residues. Per the germline V gene, CDR1 is KGHSH and CDR2 is LQKENI. V gave up 6 bases and J gave up 4 bases; unmatched junction bases: 10. The CDR3 loop reads CASSLKTGVGYGYTF. The CDR3 nucleotides are TGTGCCAGCTCCCTAAAGACAGGGGTTGGCTATGGCTACACCTTC. Using reference TRBV18 and TRBJ1-2 for the parts outside the CDR3, the full variable domain is NAGVMQNPRHLVRRRGQEARLRCSPMKGHSHVYWYRQLPEEGLKFMVYLQKENIIDESGMPKERFSAEFPKEGPSILRIQQVVRGDSAAYFCASSLKTGVGYGYTFGSGTRLTVV.

The chain carries TRBV15 and TRBJ1-6; unclear D gene. V was shortened by 1 base and J by 9 bases, with 10 bases between the two germline ends. CDR3 length: 14 residues. CDR1 and CDR2 from the germline V gene are LNHNV and YYDKDF (reference sequence). As DNA, the CDR3 is TGTGCCACCAGCAGAGTGTCAGCCACTTCACCCCTCCACTTT. Amino acid sequence: CATSRVSATSPLHF.

The rearrangement links TRBV3-1 (or the pseudogene TRBV3-2) to TRBJ1-3; D is undetermined. The germline V gene has CDR1 LGHDT and CDR2 YNNKEL (reference sequence). The V end lost 1 base, the J end lost 0 bases, and 10 bases lay between the germline ends. The CDR3 sequence is 16 residues long. CDR3 bases: TGTGCCAGCAGCCAAGGGGCTGGGGTCTCTGGAAACACCATATATTTT. It yields the protein CASSQGAGVSGNTIYF.

V is TRBV3-1 (or the pseudogene TRBV3-2) and J is TRBJ1-4; D is ambiguous. There are 15 residues in the CDR3. The V gene lost 0 bases and the J gene lost 8 bases, with 13 bases spanning the gap. Germline V gives CDR1 LGHDT, CDR2 YNNKEL (reference sequence). CDR3 protein: CASSQEIAGREKLFF. The CDR3 nucleotides read TGTGCCAGCAGCCAAGAGATAGCAGGTCGGGAAAAACTGTTTTTT.

The J gene is TRBJ2-3, the V gene TRBV6-5, with 13 positions matching TRBD2. Trimming took 8 bases from V and 2 from J; bases not matched to a gene: 4. The CDR3 length is 15 residues. Germline CDR1 is MNHEY and CDR2 is SVGAGI. CDR3: CASSGLAGATDTQYF. CDR3 in DNA: TGTGCCAGCTCCGGACTAGCGGGGGCCACAGATACGCAGTATTTT.

This chain uses TRBV9 with TRBJ2-7; TRBD2 matches 9 bases. Germline-derived CDR1 and CDR2 are SGDLS and YYNGEE. The junction had 3 bases not matched to a gene; V was cut back by 3 bases and J by 2 bases. This CDR3 is built from 14 residues. The CDR3 nucleotides are TGTGCCAGCAGCGGGCTAGCGGGGACCTACGAGCAGTACTTC. It codes for CASSGLAGTYEQYF.

The chain is built from TRBV29-1 and TRBJ2-7, with D uncertain. CDR1 and CDR2 (germline): SQVTM, ANQGSEA. This CDR3 spans 12 amino acids. V lost 4 bases and J 6 bases, leaving 13 bases between the germline ends. This CDR3 is CSVGLGPGEQYF. The CDR3 nucleotides are TGCAGCGTTGGGCTAGGGCCGGGCGAGCAGTACTTC.

V gene TRBV7-9 combines with J gene TRBJ1-2; TRBD1 matches 10 bases. V gave up 1 base and J gave up 4 bases; unmatched junction bases: 0. CDR1 and CDR2 (germline): SEHNR, FQNEAQ (reference sequence). The CDR3 length is 14 residues. CDR3 in DNA: TGTGCCAGCAGCTTAGGGACAGGGGGCTATGGCTACACCTTC. Its protein product is CASSLGTGGYGYTF.

The chain couples TRBV6-4 to TRBJ2-3; 9 bases are a match to TRBD2. CDR3 length equals 15 residues. Losses at the gene ends were 4 bases for V and 6 bases for J; bases not matched to a gene: 8. Per germline, CDR1 MRHNA and CDR2 SNTAGT. CDR3 DNA: TGTGCCAGCAGTGCGTTAGCGGGGGCTCGGGATACGCAGTATTTT. This gives the protein CASSALAGARDTQYF.

The V gene is TRBV7-9, the J gene TRBJ1-2; 8 bases are a match to TRBD1. V was pared by 6 bases and J by 3 bases, with 3 bases of the junction left unmatched. This CDR3 region has 13 residues. In germline, CDR1 is SEHNR, CDR2 FQNEAQ (reference sequence). The chain's CDR3 is CASSQDRDYGYTF. CDR3 bases: TGTGCCAGCAGTCAGGACAGGGACTATGGCTACACCTTC.

This chain links TRBV18 with TRBJ2-7; D is uncertain. The CDR3 sequence is 12 residues long. Per germline, CDR1 KGHSH and CDR2 LQKENI. V lost 6 bases, J lost 7 bases, and 13 bases lay in between. CDR3 region: CASSFQGREQYF. DNA for the CDR3: TGTGCCAGCTCTTTCCAAGGGCGAGAGCAGTACTTC.

This clone occurred once. This chain uses TRBV6-2 or TRBV6-3 with TRBJ1-1; D may be TRBD1 (5 bases). The CDR3 sequence is 12 residues long. The V end was cut by 2 bases, the J end by 5 bases, with 6 bases between. CDR1 is MNHEY, CDR2 SVGEGT, per germline. CDR3 amino acids: CASSYEGTEAFF. The CDR3 region has the DNA TGTGCCAGCAGTTACGAGGGGACTGAAGCTTTCTTT.

This clone was picked up a small number of times. The sample carries other DNA sequences with the same CDR3. The CDR3 loop is CASSLAYNEQFF. CDR3 coding DNA: TGTGCCAGCAGCTTAGCCTACAATGAGCAGTTCTTC. V is TRBV7-2 and J is TRBJ2-1; D remains ambiguous. V lost 0 bases, J lost 3 bases, and 0 bases lay in between. Germline CDR1 is SGHTA and CDR2 is FQGNSA. The CDR3 loop spans 12 amino acids.

The sample holds one count of this clone. The rearrangement uses TRBV7-2 and TRBJ2-5; 9 nucleotides align to TRBD2. With 5 bases clipped from V and 0 bases from J, the junction kept 1 base outside the gene matches. Looked up from germline, CDR1 is SGHTA and CDR2 is FQGNSA. This CDR3 contains 14 residues. The CDR3: CASSRTSDQETQYF. DNA of the CDR3: TGTGCCAGCAGCCGGACTAGCGACCAAGAGACCCAGTACTTC.

The J gene is TRBJ1-5, the V gene TRBV11-2; the D gene is possibly TRBD1 (6 bases). The germline V gene encodes CDR1 SGHAT and CDR2 FQNNGV. V was cut by 1 base and J by 0 bases, with 7 bases left in between. There are 15 residues in the CDR3. CDR3 DNA sequence: TGTGCCAGCAGCTTAGGACAGGCTAGCAATCAGCCCCAGCATTTT. Its protein product is CASSLGQASNQPQHF.

The CDR3 is CASSLVGGGGYTF. The DNA for the CDR3 is TGTGCCAGCAGCTTAGTGGGCGGCGGTGGCTACACCTTC. V usage is TRBV7-9 and J usage is TRBJ1-2; no firm D call. V was pared by 1 base and J by 7 bases, with 10 bases between. CDR3 size: 13 residues. Looked up from germline, CDR1 is SEHNR and CDR2 is FQNEAQ (reference sequence). The full variable domain, rest sourced from reference TRBV7-9 and TRBJ1-2, is DTGVSQNPRHKITKRGQNVTFRCDPISEHNRLYWYRQTLGQGPEFLTYFQNEAQLEKSRLLSDRFSAERPKGSFSTLEIQRTEQGDSAMYLCASSLVGGGGYTFGSGTRLTVV.

Comment on this clone: The sample has other DNA sequences that encode this CDR3 too. The chain employs TRBV19 and TRBJ1-6; 11 bases match TRBD1. The CDR3 is 16 residues long. With 9 bases clipped from V and 1 base from J, the junction kept 5 bases outside the gene matches. CDR1 and CDR2 (germline): LNHDA, SQIVND (reference sequence). As DNA, the CDR3 is TGTGCCAGCGGACAGGGGGCCGGATCCTATAATTCACCCCTCCACTTT. Translated, it gives CASGQGAGSYNSPLHF.

About this clone: Its ends do not fully match the called genes, so a read error is possible. This chain links TRBV15 with TRBJ1-5, with TRBD1 matching 10 bases. Germline-derived CDR1 and CDR2 are LNHNV and YYDKDF (reference sequence). This CDR3 region has 16 residues. The CDR3 DNA follows: TGTGCCACCAGCCCCGGGACAGGGGTCATTAATCGGCCCCAGCATTTT. Protein: CATSPGTGVINRPQHF. Full variable domain (remainder filled in from reference TRBV15 and TRBJ1-5): DAMVIQNPRYQVTQFGKPVTLSCSQTLNHNVMYWYQQKSSQAPKLLFHYYDKDFNNEADTPDNFQSRRPNTSFCFLDIRSPGLGDTAMYLCATSPGTGVINRPQHFGDGTRLSIL.

The gene calls are TRBV3-1 (or the pseudogene TRBV3-2) and TRBJ1-3, with D maybe TRBD1 (5 bases). The CDR3 totals 15 residues. Between the trimmed V and J ends, which lost 8 bases and 10 bases, there was a span of 24 bases. Looked up from germline, CDR1 is LGHDT and CDR2 is YNNKEL (reference sequence). CDR3 sequence reads: CASGLIRQLESTIYF. Written as DNA, the CDR3 is TGTGCCAGCGGACTGATTCGACAGCTCGAAAGTACCATATATTTT.